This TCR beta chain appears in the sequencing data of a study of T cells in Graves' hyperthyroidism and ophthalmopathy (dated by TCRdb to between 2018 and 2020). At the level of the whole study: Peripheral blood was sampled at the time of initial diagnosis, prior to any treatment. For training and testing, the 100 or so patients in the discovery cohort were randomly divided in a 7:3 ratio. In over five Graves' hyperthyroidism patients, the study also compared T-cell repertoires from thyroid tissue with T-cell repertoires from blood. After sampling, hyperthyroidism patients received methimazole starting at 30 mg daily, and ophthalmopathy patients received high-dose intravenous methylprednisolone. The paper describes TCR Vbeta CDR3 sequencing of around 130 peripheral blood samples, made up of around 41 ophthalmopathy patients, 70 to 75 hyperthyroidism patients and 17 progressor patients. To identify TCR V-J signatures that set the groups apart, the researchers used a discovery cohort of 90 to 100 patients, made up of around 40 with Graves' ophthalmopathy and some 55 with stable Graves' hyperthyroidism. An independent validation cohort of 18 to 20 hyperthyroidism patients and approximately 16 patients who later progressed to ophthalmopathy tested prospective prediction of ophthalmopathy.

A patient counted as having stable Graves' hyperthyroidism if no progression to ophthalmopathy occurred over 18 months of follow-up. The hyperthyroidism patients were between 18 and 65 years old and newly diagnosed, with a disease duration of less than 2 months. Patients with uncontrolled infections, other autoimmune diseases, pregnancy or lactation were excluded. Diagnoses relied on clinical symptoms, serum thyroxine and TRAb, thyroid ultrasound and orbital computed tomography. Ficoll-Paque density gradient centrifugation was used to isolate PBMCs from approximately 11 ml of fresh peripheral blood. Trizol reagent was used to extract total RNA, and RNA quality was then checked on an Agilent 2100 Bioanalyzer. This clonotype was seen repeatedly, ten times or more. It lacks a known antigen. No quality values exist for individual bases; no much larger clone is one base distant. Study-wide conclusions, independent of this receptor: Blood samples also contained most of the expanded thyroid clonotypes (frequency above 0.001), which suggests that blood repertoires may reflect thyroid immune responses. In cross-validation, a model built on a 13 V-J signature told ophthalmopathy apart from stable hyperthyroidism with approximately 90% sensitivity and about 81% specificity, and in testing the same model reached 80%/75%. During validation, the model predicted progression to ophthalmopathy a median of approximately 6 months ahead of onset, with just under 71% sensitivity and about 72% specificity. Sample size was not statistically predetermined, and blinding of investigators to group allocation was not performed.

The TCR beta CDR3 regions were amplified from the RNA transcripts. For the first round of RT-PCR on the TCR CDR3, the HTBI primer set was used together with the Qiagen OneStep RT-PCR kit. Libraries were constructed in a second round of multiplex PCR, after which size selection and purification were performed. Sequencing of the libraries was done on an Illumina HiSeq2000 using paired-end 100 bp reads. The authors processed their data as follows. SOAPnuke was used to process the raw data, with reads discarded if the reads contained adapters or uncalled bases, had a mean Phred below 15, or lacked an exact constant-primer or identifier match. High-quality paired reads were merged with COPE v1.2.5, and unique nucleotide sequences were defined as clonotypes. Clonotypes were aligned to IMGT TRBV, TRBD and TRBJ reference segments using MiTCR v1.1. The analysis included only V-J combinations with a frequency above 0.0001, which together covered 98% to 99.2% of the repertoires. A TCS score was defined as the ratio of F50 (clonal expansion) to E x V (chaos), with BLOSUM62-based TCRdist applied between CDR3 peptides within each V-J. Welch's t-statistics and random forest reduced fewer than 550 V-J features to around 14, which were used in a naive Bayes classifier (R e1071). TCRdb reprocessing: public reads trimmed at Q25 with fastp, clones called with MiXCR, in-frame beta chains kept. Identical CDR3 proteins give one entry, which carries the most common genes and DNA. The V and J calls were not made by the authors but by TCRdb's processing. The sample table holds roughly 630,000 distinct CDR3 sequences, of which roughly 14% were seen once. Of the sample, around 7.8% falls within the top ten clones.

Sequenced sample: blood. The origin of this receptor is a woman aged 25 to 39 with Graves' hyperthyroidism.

The DNA reads TGTGCCAGCAGTGAATTCGGCCCCAGGACCCAGCCCCAGCATTTT. This encodes CASSEFGPRTQPQHF. The rearranged chain carries TRBV2 and TRBJ1-5; the D segment cannot be called with confidence. V loses 2 bases of germline sequence and J loses 7 bases, and the interval between the two ends is 15 bases. CDR1 is given as SNHLY and CDR2 as FYNNEI, both from the germline V gene. The CDR3 covers 15 residues, taking in both the cysteine and the phenylalanine. Only the CDR3 DNA stays, 45 bases, in frame from base 1. The CDR3 plus the reference TRBV2 and TRBJ1-5 genes for the other parts give the full variable domain: EPEVTQTPSHQVTQMGQEVILRCVPISNHLYFYWYRQILGQKVEFLVSFYNNEISEKSEIFDDQFSVERPDGSNFTLKIRSTKLEDSAMYFCASSEFGPRTQPQHFGDGTRLSIL.